This paragraph covers one T cell receptor (beta chain) sequence. Other nucleotide sequences in the sample specify the same CDR3. Repertoires were generated with immunoSEQ multiplex PCR, while TCRdb's copy carries only in-frame clones and drops some. The sample consists of 65,000 to 85,000 clones, roughly 88% of them appearing once. The source of the sample is a study of T cell responses to AZD1222 COVID-19 vaccine. Germline CDR1 and CDR2: MDHEN and SYDVKM. The CDR3 runs to 16 residues. J gave up 5 bases and V 2 bases, and 7 bases lay outside the gene matches. The input for sequencing was peripheral blood, taken 28 days after the second dose of the MenACWY control vaccine. This TCR was sampled from an adult who received the MenACWY meningococcal vaccine as a control. The chain combines TRBV28 with TRBJ2-1; TRBD1 aligns across 9 bases. The DNA for the CDR3 is TGTGCCAGCAGTTTAAGGGGACAGGGTCGAAACAATGAGCAGTTCTTC. As protein: CASSLRGQGRNNEQFF. The whole variable domain, filled in from reference TRBV28 and TRBJ2-1, reads DVKVTQSSRYLVKRTGEKVFLECVQDMDHENMFWYRQDPGLGLRLIYFSYDVKMKEKGDIPEGYSVSREKKERFSLILESASTNQTSMYLCASSLRGQGRNNEQFFGPGTRLTVL.